The following is a T cell receptor beta chain sequence with its context. This sample was included in a study of blood T cell repertoires in COVID-19. At the level of the study: Specimens from acute and convalescent COVID-19 originated in the United States, Italy and Spain.

The repertoire was sequenced with immunoSEQ multiplex PCR; TCRdb's copy has only in-frame clones and lacks some. The data show roughly 38,000 clones, with approximately 86% seen just once and approximately 20% held by the top ten. This receptor was obtained from a man over 45 in a cohort sampled during active COVID-19. Specimen: peripheral blood.

The CDR3 DNA follows: TGTGCCAGCAATCCGGGGGTGGGAGATACGCAGTATTTT. Encoded protein: CASNPGVGDTQYF. The chain combines TRBV7-9 with TRBJ2-3, with D possibly matching TRBD2 (6 bases). Germline values: CDR1 SEHNR, CDR2 FQNEAQ (reference sequence). Deletions cut 7 bases from V and 5 bases from J, with 13 bases between. This CDR3 contains 13 residues.